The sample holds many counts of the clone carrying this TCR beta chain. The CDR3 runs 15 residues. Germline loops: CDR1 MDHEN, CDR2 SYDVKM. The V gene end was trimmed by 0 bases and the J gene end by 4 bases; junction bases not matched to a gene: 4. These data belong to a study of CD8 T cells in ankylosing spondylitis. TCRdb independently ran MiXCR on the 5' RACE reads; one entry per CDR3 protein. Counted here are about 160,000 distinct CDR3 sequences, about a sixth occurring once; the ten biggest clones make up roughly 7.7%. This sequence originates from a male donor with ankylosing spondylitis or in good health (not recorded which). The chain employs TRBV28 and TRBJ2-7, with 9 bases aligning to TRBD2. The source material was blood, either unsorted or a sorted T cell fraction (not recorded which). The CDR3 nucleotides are TGTGCCAGCAGTTTATGGGGTAGCGGGGGTTACGAGCAGTACTTC. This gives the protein CASSLWGSGGYEQYF.